This T cell receptor beta chain was captured by sequencing in a study of CD8+ T cells in alopecia areata. General observations from the study: Normal skin contains resident alphabeta T cells, and these are also sequenced in scalp samples. Especially in alopecia totalis/universalis, lesional scalp showed greater clonality than normal scalp did.

CDR3 length: 14 residues. After removal of 5 bases from V and 10 bases from J, the junction contained 10 bases not matched to a gene. Looked up from germline, CDR1 is SGHAT and CDR2 is FQNNGV. Described treatment: oral pan-JAK inhibitor, 5-10 mg twice daily. Lesional scalp tissue (obtained by punch biopsy) and peripheral blood were collected from alopecia areata patients. Of note for this clone: No antigen is known for it.

cDNA prepared by RNA extraction and subsequent reverse transcription served as the template for sequencing. The table came from immunoSEQ multiplex PCR; TCRdb's copy has only in-frame clones and leaves some out. The sample lists over 150,000 clones; 60% were seen once. Source: CD4+ T cells sorted from blood, taken at week 24, from a patient treated with tofacitinib. This TCR was sampled from a human donor with alopecia areata. V usage is TRBV11-2 and J usage is TRBJ2-4, with 8 bases fitting TRBD2. CDR3 sequence reads: CASSPKSGGVIQYF. CDR3 nucleotide sequence: TGTGCCAGCAGCCCAAAGAGCGGGGGCGTGATTCAGTACTTC. The full variable domain, rest sourced from reference TRBV11-2 and TRBJ2-4, is EAGVAQSPRYKIIEKRQSVAFWCNPISGHATLYWYQQILGQGPKLLIQFQNNGVVDDSQLPKDRFSAERLKGVDSTLKIQPAKLEDSAVYLCASSPKSGGVIQYFGAGTRLSVL.